This is a list of T cell receptor beta chains from one sample in a study of blood T cells in healthy people across ages. TCRdb recomputed calls from the 5' RACE reads with MiXCR, one row per CDR3 protein. The table shows 1,500,000 or so distinct CDR3 sequences, with around 55% occurring only once. The sample consisted of blood. These receptors originate from a man between 18 and 29 years old in good health. The conserved cysteine and the conserved F or W are not part of the CDR3 here. A D gene is named only where the DNA matches it firmly. Clone sizes are given selectively: once, few, many, or a class where the clone is expanded.

- few TRBJ2-3 TRBV5-1 ASRSQDTQY
TRBD1 few TRBJ1-2 TRBV10-3 AISEALQGTNYGYT
- few TRBJ2-5 TRBV7-9 ASSVSQLETQY
- - TRBJ1-2 TRBV12-3/TRBV12-4 ASSTRRGSDGYT
- - TRBJ2-1 TRBV5-1 ASTPFRAQSYNEQF
- - TRBJ2-3 TRBV27 ASRRGTTQY
- once TRBJ2-3 TRBV6-1 ASSETKGPPY
- - TRBJ2-1 TRBV12-3/TRBV12-4 ASSLKRALSDEQF
TRBD2 - - TRBV20-1 SAKPGLVYEQY
- - TRBJ1-1 TRBV27 ASSFVSGVVTEAF
- once TRBJ2-3 TRBV9 ASSVGPSDSATDTQY
- - TRBJ2-3 TRBV4-3 ASSQDHGSVADTQY
- few TRBJ2-6 TRBV4-2 ASSQARGGANVLT
- - TRBJ2-5 TRBV20-1 SALPAGYQETQY
TRBD1 few TRBJ2-3 TRBV27 ASGRQGADTQY
TRBD2 once TRBJ2-5 TRBV29-1 SPRLAGGETQY